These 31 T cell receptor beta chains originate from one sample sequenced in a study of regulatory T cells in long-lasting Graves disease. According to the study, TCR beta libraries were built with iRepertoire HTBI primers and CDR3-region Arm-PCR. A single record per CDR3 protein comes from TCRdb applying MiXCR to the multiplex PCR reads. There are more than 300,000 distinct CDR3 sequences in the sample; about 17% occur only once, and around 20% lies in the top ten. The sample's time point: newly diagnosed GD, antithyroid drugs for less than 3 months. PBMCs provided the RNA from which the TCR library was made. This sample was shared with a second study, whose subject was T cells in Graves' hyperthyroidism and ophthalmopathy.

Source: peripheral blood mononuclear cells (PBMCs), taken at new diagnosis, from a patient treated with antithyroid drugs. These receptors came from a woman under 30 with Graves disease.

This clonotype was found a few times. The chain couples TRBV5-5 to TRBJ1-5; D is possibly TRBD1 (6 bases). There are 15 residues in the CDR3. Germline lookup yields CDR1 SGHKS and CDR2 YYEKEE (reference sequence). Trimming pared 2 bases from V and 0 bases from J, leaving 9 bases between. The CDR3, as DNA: TGTGCCAGCAGCTTACAGGGAAATAGCAATCAGCCCCAGCATTTT. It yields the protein CASSLQGNSNQPQHF.

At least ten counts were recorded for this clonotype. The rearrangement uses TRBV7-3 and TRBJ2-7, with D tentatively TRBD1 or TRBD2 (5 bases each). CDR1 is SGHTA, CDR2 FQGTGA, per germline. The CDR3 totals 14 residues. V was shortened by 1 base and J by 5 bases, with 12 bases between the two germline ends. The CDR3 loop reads CASSLRPLGDEQYF. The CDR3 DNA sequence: TGTGCCAGCAGCTTAAGACCCCTGGGGGACGAGCAGTACTTC.

The CDR3 nucleotides are TGTGCCTGGTTACAGGGACGTCACGAAGCTTTCTTT. This codes for CAWLQGRHEAFF. The chain couples TRBV30 to TRBJ1-1; a weak D match, TRBD1 (6 bases). The V and J ends lost 5 bases and 8 bases respectively, with 15 bases between them. Germline CDR1 reads GTSNPN; CDR2 reads SVGIG (reference sequence). The CDR3 is 12 amino acids.

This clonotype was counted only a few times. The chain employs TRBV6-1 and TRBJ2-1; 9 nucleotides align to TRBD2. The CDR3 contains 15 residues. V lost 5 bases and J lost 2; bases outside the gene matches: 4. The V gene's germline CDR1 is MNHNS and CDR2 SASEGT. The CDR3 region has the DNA TGTGCCAGCAGTCGAGCGGGGGGTCCCTACAATGAGCAGTTCTTC. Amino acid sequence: CASSRAGGPYNEQFF.

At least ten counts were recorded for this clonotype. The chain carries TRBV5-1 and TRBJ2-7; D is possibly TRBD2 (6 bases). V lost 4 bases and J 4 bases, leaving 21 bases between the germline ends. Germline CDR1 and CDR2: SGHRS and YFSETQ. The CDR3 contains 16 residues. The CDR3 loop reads CASSPPGTGAIYEQYF. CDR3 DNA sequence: TGCGCCAGCAGCCCACCTGGAACGGGAGCCATTTACGAGCAGTACTTC.

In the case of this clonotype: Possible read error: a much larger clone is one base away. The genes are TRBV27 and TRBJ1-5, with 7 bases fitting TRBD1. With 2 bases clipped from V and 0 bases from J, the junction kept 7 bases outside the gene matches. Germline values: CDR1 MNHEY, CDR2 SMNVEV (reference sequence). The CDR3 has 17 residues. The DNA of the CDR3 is TGTGCCAGCAGTTTACCATACAGGGGCAATAGCAATCAGCCCCAGCATTTT. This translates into CASSLPYRGNSNQPQHF.

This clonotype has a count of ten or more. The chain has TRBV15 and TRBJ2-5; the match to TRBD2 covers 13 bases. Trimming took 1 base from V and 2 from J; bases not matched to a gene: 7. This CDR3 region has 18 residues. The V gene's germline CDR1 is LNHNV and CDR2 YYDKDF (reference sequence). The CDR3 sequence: CATSRGVGLAGRQETQYF. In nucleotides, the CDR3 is TGTGCCACCAGCAGAGGAGTGGGACTAGCGGGACGACAAGAGACCCAGTACTTC.

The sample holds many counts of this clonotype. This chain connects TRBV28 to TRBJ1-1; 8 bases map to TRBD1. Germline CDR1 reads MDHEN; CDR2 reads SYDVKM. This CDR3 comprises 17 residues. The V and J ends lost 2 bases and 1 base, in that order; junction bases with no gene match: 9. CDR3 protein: CASSLPTLGTGNTEAFF. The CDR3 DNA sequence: TGTGCCAGCAGTTTACCGACTCTGGGGACAGGGAACACTGAAGCTTTCTTT. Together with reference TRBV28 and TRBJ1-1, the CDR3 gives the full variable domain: DVKVTQSSRYLVKRTGEKVFLECVQDMDHENMFWYRQDPGLGLRLIYFSYDVKMKEKGDIPEGYSVSREKKERFSLILESASTNQTSMYLCASSLPTLGTGNTEAFFGQGTRLTVV.

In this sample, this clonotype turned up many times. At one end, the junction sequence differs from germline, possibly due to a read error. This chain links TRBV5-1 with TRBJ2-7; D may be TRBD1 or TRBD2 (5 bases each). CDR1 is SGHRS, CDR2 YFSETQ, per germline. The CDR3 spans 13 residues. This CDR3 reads CASSTEPRGEQYF. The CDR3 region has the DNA TGTGCCAGCAGCACGGAGCCGAGGGGAGAGCAGTACTTC.

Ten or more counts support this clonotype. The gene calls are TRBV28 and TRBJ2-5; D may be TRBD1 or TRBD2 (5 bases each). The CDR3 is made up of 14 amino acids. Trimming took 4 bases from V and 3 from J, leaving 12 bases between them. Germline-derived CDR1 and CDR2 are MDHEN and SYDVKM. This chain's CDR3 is CASSSGTAKETQYF. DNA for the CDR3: TGTGCCAGCAGTTCCGGGACGGCGAAAGAGACCCAGTACTTC.

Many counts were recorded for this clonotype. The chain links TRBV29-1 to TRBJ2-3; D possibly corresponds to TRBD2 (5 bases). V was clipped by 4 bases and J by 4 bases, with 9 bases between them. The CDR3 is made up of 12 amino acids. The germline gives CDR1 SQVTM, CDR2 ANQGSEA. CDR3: CSVVPRADTQYF. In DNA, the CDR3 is TGCAGCGTTGTGCCGAGGGCAGATACGCAGTATTTT.

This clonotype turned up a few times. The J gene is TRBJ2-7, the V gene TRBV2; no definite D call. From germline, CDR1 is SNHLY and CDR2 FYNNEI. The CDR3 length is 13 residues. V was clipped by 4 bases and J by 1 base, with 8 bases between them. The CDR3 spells CASSGPASYEQYF. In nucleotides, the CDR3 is TGTGCCAGCAGTGGACCGGCGTCCTACGAGCAGTACTTC. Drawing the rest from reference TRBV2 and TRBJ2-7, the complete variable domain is EPEVTQTPSHQVTQMGQEVILRCVPISNHLYFYWYRQILGQKVEFLVSFYNNEISEKSEIFDDQFSVERPDGSNFTLKIRSTKLEDSAMYFCASSGPASYEQYFGPGTRLTVT.

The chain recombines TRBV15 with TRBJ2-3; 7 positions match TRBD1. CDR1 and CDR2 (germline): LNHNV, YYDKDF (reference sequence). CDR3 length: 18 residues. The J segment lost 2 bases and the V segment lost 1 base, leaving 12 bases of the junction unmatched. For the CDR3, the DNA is TGTGCCACCAGCAGAGCCCCCCGGGACAGTCCGACCACAGATACGCAGTATTTT. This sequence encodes CATSRAPRDSPTTDTQYF.

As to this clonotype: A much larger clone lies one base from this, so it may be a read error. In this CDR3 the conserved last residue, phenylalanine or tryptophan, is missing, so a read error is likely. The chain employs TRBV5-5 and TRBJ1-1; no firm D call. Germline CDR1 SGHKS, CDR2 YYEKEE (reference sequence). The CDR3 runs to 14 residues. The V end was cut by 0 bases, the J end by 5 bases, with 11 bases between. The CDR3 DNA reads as TGTGCCAGCAGCTTGGGCGTGACGAGGACTGAAGCTTTCTCT. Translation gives CASSLGVTRTEAFS.

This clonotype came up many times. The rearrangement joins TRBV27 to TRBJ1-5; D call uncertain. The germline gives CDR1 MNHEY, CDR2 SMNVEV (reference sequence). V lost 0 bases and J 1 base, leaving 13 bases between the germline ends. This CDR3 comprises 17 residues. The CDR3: CASSLSSLGGSNQPQHF. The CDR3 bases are TGTGCCAGCAGTTTATCCAGCCTGGGAGGAAGCAATCAGCCCCAGCATTTT.

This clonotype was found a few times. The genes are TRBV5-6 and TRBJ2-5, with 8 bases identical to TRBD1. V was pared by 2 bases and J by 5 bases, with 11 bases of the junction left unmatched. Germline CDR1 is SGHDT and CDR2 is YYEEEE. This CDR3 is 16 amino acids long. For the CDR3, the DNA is TGTGCCAGCAGCTTCGAACTACTCAGGGGGCGGGAGACCCAGTACTTC. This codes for CASSFELLRGRETQYF.

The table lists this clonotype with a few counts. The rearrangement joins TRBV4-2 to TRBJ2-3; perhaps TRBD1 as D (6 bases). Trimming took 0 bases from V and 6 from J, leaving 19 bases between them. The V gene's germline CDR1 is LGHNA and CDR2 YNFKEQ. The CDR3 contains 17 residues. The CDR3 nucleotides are TGTGCCAGCAGCCAAGAGCTTGGGCAGGGGAAGAGGGATACGCAGTATTTT. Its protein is CASSQELGQGKRDTQYF.

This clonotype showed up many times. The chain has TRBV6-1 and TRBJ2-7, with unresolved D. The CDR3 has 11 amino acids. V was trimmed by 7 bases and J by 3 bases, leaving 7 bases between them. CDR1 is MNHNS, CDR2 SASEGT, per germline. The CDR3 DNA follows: TGTGCCAGCAAAGAAAACTACGAGCAGTACTTC. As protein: CASKENYEQYF.

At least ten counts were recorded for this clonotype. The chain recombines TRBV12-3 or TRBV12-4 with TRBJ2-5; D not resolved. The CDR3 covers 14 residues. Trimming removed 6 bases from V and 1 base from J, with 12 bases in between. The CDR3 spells CASRHWVAQETQYF. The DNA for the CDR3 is TGTGCCAGCAGACATTGGGTGGCCCAAGAGACCCAGTACTTC.

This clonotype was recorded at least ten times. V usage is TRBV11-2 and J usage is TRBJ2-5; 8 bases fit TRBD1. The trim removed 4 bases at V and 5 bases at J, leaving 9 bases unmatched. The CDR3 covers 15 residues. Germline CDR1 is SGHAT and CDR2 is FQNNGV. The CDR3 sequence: CASSSTLDRDETQYF. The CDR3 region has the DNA TGTGCCAGCAGCTCTACGCTGGACAGGGATGAGACCCAGTACTTC.

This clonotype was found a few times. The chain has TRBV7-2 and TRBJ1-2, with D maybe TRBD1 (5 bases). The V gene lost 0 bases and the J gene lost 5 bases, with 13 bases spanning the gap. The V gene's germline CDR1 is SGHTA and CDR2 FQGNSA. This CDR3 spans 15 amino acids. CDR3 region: CASSLAAGTVYGYTF. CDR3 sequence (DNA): TGTGCCAGCAGCTTAGCCGCAGGGACCGTTTATGGCTACACCTTC. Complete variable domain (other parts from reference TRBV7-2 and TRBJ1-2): GAGVSQSPSNKVTEKGKDVELRCDPISGHTALYWYRQSLGQGLEFLIYFQGNSAPDKSGLPSDRFSAERTGGSVSTLTIQRTQQEDSAVYLCASSLAAGTVYGYTFGSGTRLTVV.

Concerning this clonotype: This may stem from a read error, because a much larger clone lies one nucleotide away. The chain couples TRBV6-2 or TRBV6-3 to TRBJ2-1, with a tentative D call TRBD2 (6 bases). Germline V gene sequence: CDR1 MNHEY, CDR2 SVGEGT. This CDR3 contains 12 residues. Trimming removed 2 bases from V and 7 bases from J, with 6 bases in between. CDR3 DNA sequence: TGTGCCAGCAGTTACGGGGGGAATGAGCAGTTCTTC. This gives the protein CASSYGGNEQFF.

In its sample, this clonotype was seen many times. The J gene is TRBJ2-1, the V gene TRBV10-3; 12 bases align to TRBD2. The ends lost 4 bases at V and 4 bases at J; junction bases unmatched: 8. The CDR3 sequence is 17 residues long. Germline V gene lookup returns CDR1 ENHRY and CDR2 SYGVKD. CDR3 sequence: CAISGGLAGRNYNEQFF. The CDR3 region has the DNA TGTGCCATCAGTGGAGGACTAGCGGGACGGAATTACAATGAGCAGTTCTTC.

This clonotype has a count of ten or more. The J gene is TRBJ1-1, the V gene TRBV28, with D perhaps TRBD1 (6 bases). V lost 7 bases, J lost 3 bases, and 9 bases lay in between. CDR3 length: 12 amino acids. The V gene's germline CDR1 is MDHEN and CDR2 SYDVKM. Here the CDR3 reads CASKGEDTEAFF. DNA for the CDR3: TGTGCCAGCAAGGGGGAGGACACTGAAGCTTTCTTT.

The CDR3 is CASSLSGTSGIYEQYF. DNA for the CDR3: TGTGCCAGCAGTTTGTCCGGGACTAGTGGTATCTACGAGCAGTACTTC. This chain joins TRBV2 and TRBJ2-7, with 8 bases aligning to TRBD2. This CDR3 is built from 16 residues. V dropped 5 bases and J dropped 3; count of bases not matched to a gene: 12. The germline V gene encodes CDR1 SNHLY and CDR2 FYNNEI.

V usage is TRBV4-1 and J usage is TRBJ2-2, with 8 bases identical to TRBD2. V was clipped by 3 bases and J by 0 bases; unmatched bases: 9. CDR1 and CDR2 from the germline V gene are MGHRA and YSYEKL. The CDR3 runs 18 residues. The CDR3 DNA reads TGCGCCAGCAGCCATGGGAGTCTAGCGGGCGCGAACACCGGGGAGCTGTTTTTT. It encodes CASSHGSLAGANTGELFF.

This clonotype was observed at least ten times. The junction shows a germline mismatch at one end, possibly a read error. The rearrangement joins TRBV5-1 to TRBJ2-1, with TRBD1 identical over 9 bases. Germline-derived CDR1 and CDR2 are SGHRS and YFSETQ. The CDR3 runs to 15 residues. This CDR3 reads CASSAWDRELEPLSF. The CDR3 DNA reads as TGCGCCAGCAGCGCTTGGGACAGGGAACTAGAACCCCTTTCCTTC.

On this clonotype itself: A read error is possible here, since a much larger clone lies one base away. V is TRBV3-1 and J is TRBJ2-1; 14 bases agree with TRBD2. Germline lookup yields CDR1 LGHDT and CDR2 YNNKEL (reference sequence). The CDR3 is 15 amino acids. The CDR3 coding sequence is TGTGTCGGCAGCCAAGACGGACTAGCGGGGGGTGAGCAGTTCTTC. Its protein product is CVGSQDGLAGGEQFF.

The CDR3 region is CATSDYSAGMETQYF. The DNA for the CDR3 is TGTGCCACCAGTGATTATTCCGCGGGAATGGAGACCCAGTACTTC. The rearrangement uses TRBV24-1 and TRBJ2-5, with D maybe TRBD2 (6 bases). Trimming stripped 2 bases from V and 5 bases from J, with 14 bases between. Looked up from germline, CDR1 is KGHDR and CDR2 is SFDVKD. CDR3 length equals 15 residues.

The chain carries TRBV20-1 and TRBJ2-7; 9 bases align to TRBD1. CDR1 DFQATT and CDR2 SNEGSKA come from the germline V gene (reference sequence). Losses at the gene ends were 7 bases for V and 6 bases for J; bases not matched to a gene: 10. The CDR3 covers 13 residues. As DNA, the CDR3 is TGCAGTGTCCTACAGGGGGCGTCTTTCGAGCAGTACTTC. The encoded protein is CSVLQGASFEQYF.

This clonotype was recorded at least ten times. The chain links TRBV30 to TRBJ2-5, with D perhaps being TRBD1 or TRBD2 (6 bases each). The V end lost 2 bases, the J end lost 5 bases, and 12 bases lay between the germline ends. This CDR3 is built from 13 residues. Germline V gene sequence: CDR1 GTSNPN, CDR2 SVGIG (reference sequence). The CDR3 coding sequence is TGTGCCTGGAGTTTGGGGGGCCTGGAGACCCAGTACTTC. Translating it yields CAWSLGGLETQYF.